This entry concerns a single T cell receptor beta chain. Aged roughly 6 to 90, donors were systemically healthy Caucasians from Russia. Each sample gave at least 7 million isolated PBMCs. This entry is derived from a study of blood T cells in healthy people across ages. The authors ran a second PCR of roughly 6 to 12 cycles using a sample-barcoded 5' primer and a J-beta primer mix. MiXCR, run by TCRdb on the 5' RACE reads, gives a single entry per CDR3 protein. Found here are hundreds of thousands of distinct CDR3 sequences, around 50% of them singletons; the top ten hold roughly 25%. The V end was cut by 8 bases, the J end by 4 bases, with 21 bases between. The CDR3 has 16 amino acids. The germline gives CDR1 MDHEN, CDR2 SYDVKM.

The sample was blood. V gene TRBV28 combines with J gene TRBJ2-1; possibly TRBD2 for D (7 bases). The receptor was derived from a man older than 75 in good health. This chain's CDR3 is CASLGAGARGYNEQFF. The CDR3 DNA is TGTGCCAGCCTGGGGGCGGGAGCACGGGGATACAATGAGCAGTTCTTC.